Listed here are 9 T cell receptor beta chains from one sample, sequenced in a study of shared clonotypes between healthy human individuals. Data came from immunoSEQ multiplex PCR; TCRdb stores just in-frame clones and leaves some out. The table lists more than 2,000,000 clones, approximately 92% of them singletons. Input material: naive CD4+ T cells sorted from blood. As for subset: CD45RA+ positively selected. The receptors derive from a man younger than 35 in good health.

The chain recombines TRBV5-4 with TRBJ2-7, with 7 nucleotides matching TRBD2. J lost 0 bases, V lost 4 bases, and 4 bases had no gene match. Germline values: CDR1 SGHNT, CDR2 YYREEE (reference sequence). This CDR3 contains 14 residues. The CDR3 reads CASSMRGTSYEQYF. The CDR3 DNA reads as TGTGCCAGCAGCATGCGGGGGACCTCCTACGAGCAGTACTTC. Complete variable domain (other parts from reference TRBV5-4 and TRBJ2-7): ETGVTQSPTHLIKTRGQQVTLRCSSQSGHNTVSWYQQALGQGPQFIFQYYREEENGRGNFPPRFSGLQFPNYSSELNVNALELDDSALYLCASSMRGTSYEQYFGPGTRLTVT.

This clone has only a few counts. The V and J genes are TRBV18 and TRBJ1-1; TRBD1 matches 8 bases. The CDR3 runs to 14 residues. Germline V gene lookup returns CDR1 KGHSH and CDR2 LQKENI. Trimming took 4 bases from V and 5 from J; bases not matched to a gene: 6. The CDR3, as DNA: TGTGCCAGCTCACTGGACAGGGCGAGTACTGAAGCTTTCTTT. As protein: CASSLDRASTEAFF.

The gene calls are TRBV29-1 and TRBJ1-5; 12 positions match TRBD1. Germline trimming cut 3 bases from V and 9 bases from J; bases unmatched to any gene: 9. CDR1 SQVTM and CDR2 ANQGSEA come from the germline V gene. The CDR3 sequence is 15 residues long. The CDR3 DNA follows: TGCAGCGTTGACGCCGGGACAGGGGGCTCGGGGCCCCAGCATTTT. Translated, it gives CSVDAGTGGSGPQHF.

The chain links TRBV25-1 to TRBJ1-2; TRBD1 might be the D (5 bases). The V and J ends lost 5 bases and 3 bases respectively, with 13 bases between them. The CDR3 has 14 amino acids. The V gene's germline CDR1 is MGHDK and CDR2 SYGVNS. The CDR3: CASSRGVSDYGYTF. CDR3 DNA sequence: TGTGCCAGCAGTAGGGGAGTCAGCGACTATGGCTACACCTTC.

The chain recombines TRBV11-2 with TRBJ2-1; D gene ambiguous. Germline V lookup: CDR1 SGHAT, CDR2 FQNNGV. The V and J ends lost 1 base and 12 bases respectively, with 19 bases between them. The CDR3 is 15 residues long. DNA for the CDR3: TGTGCCAGCAGCTTAGCCGGGTCACGGCGGCCCCTGCAGTTCTTC. Residues: CASSLAGSRRPLQFF.

The chain recombines TRBV27 with TRBJ2-7, with TRBD2 matching over 13 bases. The germline gives CDR1 MNHEY, CDR2 SMNVEV (reference sequence). V trimming: 3 bases; J trimming: 6 bases; junction bases outside the gene matches: 8. This CDR3 region has 16 residues. This chain's CDR3 is CASSFATSGRAGEQYF. CDR3 sequence (DNA): TGTGCCAGCAGTTTCGCCACTAGCGGGAGGGCCGGCGAGCAGTACTTC.

Worth noting for this clone: The same CDR3 can be traced to other DNA sequences in this sample. The V call is TRBV19, the J call TRBJ1-5; no clear D gene. The V and J ends lost 5 bases and 1 base respectively, with 3 bases between them. CDR1 is LNHDA and CDR2 is SQIVND in the germline V gene (reference sequence). The CDR3 is 12 residues long. CDR3 sequence reads: CASSPSNQPQHF. As DNA, the CDR3 is TGTGCCAGTAGTCCGAGCAATCAGCCCCAGCATTTT.

V usage is TRBV27 and J usage is TRBJ1-4, with D maybe TRBD1 (6 bases). The CDR3 sequence is 15 residues long. Trimming removed 6 bases from V and 0 bases from J, with 11 bases in between. Germline loops: CDR1 MNHEY, CDR2 SMNVEV (reference sequence). CDR3 in amino acids: CASSGQYATNEKLFF. DNA of the CDR3: TGTGCCAGCAGCGGACAGTATGCAACTAATGAAAAACTGTTTTTT.

The chain carries TRBV27 and TRBJ1-6, with D unclear. This CDR3 contains 16 residues. Germline CDR1 reads MNHEY; CDR2 reads SMNVEV (reference sequence). The V end lost 2 bases, the J end lost 0 bases, and 8 bases lay between the germline ends. This CDR3 reads CASSLGDSSYNSPLHF. The CDR3, as DNA: TGTGCCAGCAGTTTAGGTGATAGCTCCTATAATTCACCCCTCCACTTT.